Reported below is one TCR beta chain. Additional DNA sequences in this sample encode the identical CDR3. Deletions cut 4 bases from V and 1 base from J, with 7 bases between. Per germline, CDR1 MDHEN and CDR2 SYDVKM. The CDR3 sequence is 13 residues long. The data are from a study of shared clonotypes between healthy human individuals. An assay was performed, and its level was deep. PBMC DNA, left unsorted, was sequenced on ten immunoSEQ deep assay plates. TCRdb's table, derived via immunoSEQ multiplex PCR, lists solely in-frame clones and lacks some. The sample records nearly 500,000 clones, over 60% being singletons.

The chain is built from TRBV28 and TRBJ1-1, with D possibly matching TRBD1 (6 bases). The sequenced material came from PBMCs. The receptor comes from a woman between 40 and 50 years old in good health. Some clones in this sample may be carry-over from other donors' samples. The CDR3 spells CASSWGPNTEAFF. For the CDR3, the DNA is TGTGCCAGCAGTTGGGGGCCGAACACTGAAGCTTTCTTT.